This entry concerns a single T cell receptor (beta chain). The authors' processing: Amplified reference gene primers provided the basis for estimating nucleated cell counts. Repertoires were generated with immunoSEQ multiplex PCR, while TCRdb's copy carries only in-frame clones and drops some. D and trimming were read from the DNA, whereas the V and J calls and clone size are those reported in that table. The repertoire holds hundreds of thousands of clones, with around 87% as singletons. The data are from a study of blood T cell repertoires in COVID-19. About the research overall: Acute and convalescent COVID-19 samples came from the United States, Italy and Spain. The cDNA or gDNA used as material had been derived from T cells, B-cell-depleted T cells, or PBMCs.

Per germline, CDR1 MNHEY and CDR2 SVGAGI. CDR3 length: 12 amino acids. Trimming removed 5 bases at V and 8 bases at J, with 12 bases between. The sample consisted of peripheral blood. The sequence was collected from a woman aged 40 to 55 who had recovered from COVID-19. This chain connects TRBV6-5 to TRBJ1-2; D gene unclear. The CDR3 spells CASSPLGDGYTF. The CDR3 DNA reads TGTGCCAGCAGTCCCTTGGGAGACGGCTACACCTTC.